This TCR beta chain comes out of a study of shared clonotypes between healthy human individuals. The table came from immunoSEQ multiplex PCR; TCRdb's copy has only in-frame clones and leaves some out. The table has about 710,000 clones, 72% seen once. Germline V gene data show CDR1 as KGHSY and CDR2 as FQNENV. This CDR3 has 14 residues. The germline V and J ends were trimmed by 4 bases and 0 bases, with 10 bases remaining between them. Each of the donors was a healthy adult who was HIV-negative and had not had a recent acute infection or vaccination. This chain connects TRBV16 to TRBJ2-7; D perhaps matches TRBD1 (5 bases). The TCR sequence derives from a woman younger than 45 in good health. Input material: memory CD4+ T cells sorted from blood. The subset is: CD45RA-negative fraction. DNA for the CDR3: TGTGCCAGCAGCCTCGGACATAGCTCCTACGAGCAGTACTTC. Translating gives CASSLGHSSYEQYF.